Below, 18 T cell receptor beta chains from the same sample are listed, as sequenced in a study of OX40 agonist ivuxolimab in advanced cancers. Sequencing was performed with immunoSEQ multiplex PCR; in TCRdb, only in-frame clones are kept and a portion is missing. Altogether about 55,000 clones are present, approximately 83% being singletons, with the ten largest covering about 12%. Material: CD4+ or CD8+ T cells sorted from blood, obtained in a trial of the OX40 agonist ivuxolimab. The origin of the receptors is an adult with an advanced solid tumor such as melanoma, head and neck, liver or kidney cancer.

This clone came up once. CDR3 residues: CASSPDLQAALRYEQYF. As DNA, the CDR3 is TGTGCCAGCAGCCCAGACCTGCAGGCGGCCCTACGATACGAGCAGTACTTC. The chain has TRBV28 and TRBJ2-7; no clear D. Trimming removed 6 bases from V and 4 bases from J, with 25 bases in between. The CDR3 is 17 amino acids. The germline V gene encodes CDR1 MDHEN and CDR2 SYDVKM. Looking up the rest from reference TRBV28 and TRBJ2-7 gives the full variable domain: DVKVTQSSRYLVKRTGEKVFLECVQDMDHENMFWYRQDPGLGLRLIYFSYDVKMKEKGDIPEGYSVSREKKERFSLILESASTNQTSMYLCASSPDLQAALRYEQYFGPGTRLTVT.

The chain couples TRBV27 to TRBJ2-1, with TRBD2 as a possible D gene (5 bases). This CDR3 has 15 amino acids. V was shortened by 8 bases and J by 8 bases, with 22 bases between the two germline ends. In germline, CDR1 is MNHEY, CDR2 SMNVEV (reference sequence). In nucleotides, the CDR3 is TGTGCCAGCCATTCCCAGGACTCTCGTGCGGATGAGCAGTTCTTC. This sequence encodes CASHSQDSRADEQFF.

The chain employs TRBV6-4 and TRBJ2-1, with TRBD1 matching over 10 bases. The V gene's germline CDR1 is MRHNA and CDR2 SNTAGT. This CDR3 has 13 amino acids. With 4 bases clipped from V and 9 bases from J, the junction kept 3 bases outside the gene matches. The CDR3 protein is CASSGRTGGEQFF. CDR3 in DNA: TGTGCCAGCAGTGGCAGGACAGGGGGTGAGCAGTTCTTC.

This clone was seen more than once but under ten times. This chain links TRBV7-2 with TRBJ1-1; D is undetermined. The CDR3 runs 12 residues. In germline, CDR1 is SGHTA, CDR2 FQGNSA. V was pared by 7 bases and J by 6 bases, with 12 bases between. CDR3 region: CASIPEVAEAFF. The CDR3 nucleotides read TGTGCCAGCATTCCGGAGGTAGCTGAAGCTTTCTTT.

The CDR3 here is CATSSPDRGRIEAFF. The CDR3, as DNA: TGTGCCACCAGCAGTCCCGACAGGGGGCGTATTGAAGCTTTCTTT. The chain has TRBV15 and TRBJ1-1; 10 bases line up with TRBD1. V was clipped by 3 bases and J by 7 bases; unmatched bases: 8. The CDR3 sequence is 15 residues long. Germline V CDR1 and CDR2: LNHNV, YYDKDF (reference sequence).

This clone appeared a single time. This chain connects TRBV28 to TRBJ2-7, with a possible D match to TRBD2 (6 bases). Germline loops: CDR1 MDHEN, CDR2 SYDVKM. V lost 10 bases, J lost 4 bases, and 17 bases lay in between. The CDR3 is 13 amino acids. CDR3 in DNA: TGTGCCATTAACCCCGGGGGAACTTACGAGCAGTACTTC. Amino acid sequence: CAINPGGTYEQYF.

The chain employs TRBV15 and TRBJ2-7; no clear D. CDR3 length: 14 residues. CDR1 LNHNV and CDR2 YYDKDF come from the germline V gene (reference sequence). The germline V and J ends were trimmed by 3 bases and 0 bases, with 9 bases remaining between them. CDR3 region: CATSRPGYSYEQYF. CDR3 nucleotides: TGTGCCACCAGCAGGCCCGGGTACTCCTACGAGCAGTACTTC. Full variable domain (outside the CDR3, taken from reference TRBV15 and TRBJ2-7): DAMVIQNPRYQVTQFGKPVTLSCSQTLNHNVMYWYQQKSSQAPKLLFHYYDKDFNNEADTPDNFQSRRPNTSFCFLDIRSPGLGDTAMYLCATSRPGYSYEQYFGPGTRLTVT.

About this clone: An end of the junction differs from the germline gene, which may be a read error. This chain connects TRBV7-3 to TRBJ2-3, with D perhaps matching TRBD1 (5 bases). The germline CDR1 and CDR2 sequences are SGHTA and FQGTGA. The CDR3 extends over 14 amino acids. CDR3 bases: TGTGCCAGCAGCTTATCCCCGAGCACAGGTACGCAGTATTTT. Its protein is CASSLSPSTGTQYF.

This clone has a single count. This chain joins TRBV9 and TRBJ2-3; no reliable D call. The V and J ends lost 7 bases and 6 bases respectively, with 21 bases between them. This CDR3 is 15 amino acids long. The germline V gene has CDR1 SGDLS and CDR2 YYNGEE. CDR3: CASGGSTGNMDTQYF. The DNA of the CDR3 is TGTGCCAGCGGCGGATCGACTGGGAACATGGATACGCAGTATTTT.

The V and J genes are TRBV19 and TRBJ2-7; 8 bases are shared with TRBD1. The CDR3 extends over 17 amino acids. From germline, CDR1 is LNHDA and CDR2 SQIVND (reference sequence). The junction had 13 bases not matched to a gene; V was cut back by 0 bases and J by 6 bases. The DNA for the CDR3 is TGTGCCAGTAGTATAGACGCGGGGACAGGTGACCTGAGCGAGCAGTACTTC. Translation gives CASSIDAGTGDLSEQYF.

This chain joins TRBV4-3 and TRBJ2-1, with TRBD1 as a possible D gene (5 bases). V was trimmed by 1 base and J by 9 bases, leaving 37 bases between them. Germline V gene sequence: CDR1 LGHNA, CDR2 YSLEER. The CDR3 loop spans 22 amino acids. The CDR3 region has the DNA TGCGCCAGCAGCCAAGGTAATGAAAATGAAAGGCCCGAGTCGGTCTGGGGCTTTGAGCAGTTCTTC. This codes for CASSQGNENERPESVWGFEQFF.

On this clone: No conserved phenylalanine or tryptophan is present at the end of the CDR3, so a read error is the likely explanation. J is TRBJ1-6 and V is TRBV6-1; D unclear. V was shortened by 3 bases and J by 5 bases, with 17 bases between the two germline ends. This CDR3 is built from 17 residues. Germline lookup yields CDR1 MNHNS and CDR2 SASEGT. The CDR3 sequence: CASSDDWEGGDNSPLHL. CDR3 coding DNA: TGTGCCAGCAGTGATGATTGGGAAGGCGGCGATAATTCACCCCTCCACCTT.

J is TRBJ2-3 and V is TRBV27; 7 bases agree with TRBD2. This CDR3 comprises 14 residues. The V segment lost 3 bases and the J segment 4 bases; nucleotides outside the gene matches: 4. CDR1 is MNHEY and CDR2 is SMNVEV in the germline V gene (reference sequence). Here the CDR3 DNA reads TGTGCCAGCAGTTTGGGAGGGTTCGCAGATACGCAGTATTTT. This encodes CASSLGGFADTQYF.

This clone was counted a few times. V gene TRBV7-6 combines with J gene TRBJ1-2; tentative D call: TRBD1 (6 bases). Deletions cut 1 base from V and 3 bases from J, with 9 bases between. The CDR3 is 14 residues long. Looked up from germline, CDR1 is SGHVS and CDR2 is FNYEAQ. The CDR3: CASSLGTGHYGYTF. The CDR3 DNA reads TGTGCCAGCAGCTTAGGAACAGGGCACTATGGCTACACCTTC.

This chain connects TRBV6-6 to TRBJ1-3; TRBD1 matches 10 bases. Germline CDR1 is MNHNY and CDR2 is SVGAGI (reference sequence). This CDR3 is 16 amino acids long. Germline trimming cut 5 bases from V and 1 base from J; bases unmatched to any gene: 5. CDR3 sequence (DNA): TGTGCCAGCAGTAAACCGGGACAGGGGTCTGGAAACACCATATATTTT. This codes for CASSKPGQGSGNTIYF.

The rearrangement uses TRBV27 and TRBJ2-3, with a possible D match to TRBD1 (7 bases). V gave up 6 bases and J gave up 4 bases, with 17 bases separating them. From germline, CDR1 is MNHEY and CDR2 SMNVEV (reference sequence). The CDR3 is made up of 15 amino acids. The CDR3 is CASREGQSWADTQYF. The CDR3, as DNA: TGTGCCAGCAGGGAGGGACAGAGTTGGGCAGATACGCAGTATTTT.

The gene calls are TRBV6-6 and TRBJ2-3; 10 bases line up with TRBD2. Germline CDR1 is MNHNY and CDR2 is SVGAGI (reference sequence). With V trimmed by 9 bases and J by 2 bases, 8 bases remained unmatched. The CDR3 runs to 15 residues. CDR3 in amino acids: CASAMTSGPTDTQYF. The CDR3 bases are TGTGCCAGTGCTATGACTAGCGGGCCCACAGATACGCAGTATTTT.

The rearrangement joins TRBV11-2 to TRBJ2-7; D unresolved. CDR1 and CDR2 from the germline V gene are SGHAT and FQNNGV. V lost 5 bases to trimming and J lost 4 bases, with 18 bases between them. This CDR3 region has 15 residues. In DNA form, the CDR3 reads TGTGCCAGCAGCACGCGGACCCGGGCGTTGTACGAGCAGTACTTC. Translation gives CASSTRTRALYEQYF.